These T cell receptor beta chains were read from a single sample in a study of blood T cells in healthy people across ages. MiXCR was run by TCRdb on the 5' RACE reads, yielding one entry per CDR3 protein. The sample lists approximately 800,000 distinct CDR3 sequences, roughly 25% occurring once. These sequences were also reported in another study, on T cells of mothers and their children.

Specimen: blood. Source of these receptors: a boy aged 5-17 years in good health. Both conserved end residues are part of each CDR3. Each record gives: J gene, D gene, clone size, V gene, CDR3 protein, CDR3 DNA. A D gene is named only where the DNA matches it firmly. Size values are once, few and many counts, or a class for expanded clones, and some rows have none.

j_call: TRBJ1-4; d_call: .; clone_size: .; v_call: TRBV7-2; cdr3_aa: CASSPRDGSNEKLFF; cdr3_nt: TGTGCCAGCAGCCCACGGGACGGCTCTAATGAAAAACTGTTTTTT
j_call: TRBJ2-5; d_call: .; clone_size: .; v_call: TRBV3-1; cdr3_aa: CASSQSNPGGETQYF; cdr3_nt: TGTGCCAGCAGCCAAAGCAACCCCGGCGGAGAGACCCAGTACTTC
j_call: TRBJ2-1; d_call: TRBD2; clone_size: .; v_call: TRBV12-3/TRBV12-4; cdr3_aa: CASSPLAVLSYNEQFF; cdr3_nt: TGTGCCAGCAGTCCCCTAGCGGTCCTTTCCTACAATGAGCAGTTCTTC
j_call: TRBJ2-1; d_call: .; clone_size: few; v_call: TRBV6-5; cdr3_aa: CASNPRMGEQFF; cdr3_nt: TGTGCCAGCAATCCCCGAATGGGTGAGCAGTTCTTC
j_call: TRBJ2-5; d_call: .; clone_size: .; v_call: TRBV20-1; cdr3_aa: CSARDGDSSQETQYF; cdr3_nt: TGCAGTGCTAGAGACGGGGACTCAAGTCAAGAGACCCAGTACTTC
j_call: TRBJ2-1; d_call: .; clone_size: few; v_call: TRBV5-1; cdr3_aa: CASSLMGPNEQFF; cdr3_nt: TGCGCCAGCAGCTTGATGGGCCCCAATGAGCAGTTCTTC
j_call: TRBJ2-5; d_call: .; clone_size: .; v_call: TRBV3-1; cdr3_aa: CASSQEDSSRYF; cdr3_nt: TGTGCCAGCAGCCAAGAAGACTCTTCCAGGTACTTC
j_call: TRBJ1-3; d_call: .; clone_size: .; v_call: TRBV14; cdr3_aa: CASSQVLIGNTIYF; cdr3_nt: TGTGCCAGCAGCCAAGTACTTATAGGAAACACCATATATTTT
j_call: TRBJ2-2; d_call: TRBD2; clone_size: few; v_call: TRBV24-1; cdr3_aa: CATSGLAGATGELFF; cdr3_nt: TGTGCCACCAGTGGGCTAGCGGGGGCCACCGGGGAGCTGTTTTTT
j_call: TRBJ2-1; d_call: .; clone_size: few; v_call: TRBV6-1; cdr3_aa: CASRGHPKLNSYNEQFF; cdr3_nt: TGTGCCAGCAGGGGACACCCCAAACTCAACTCCTACAATGAGCAGTTCTTC
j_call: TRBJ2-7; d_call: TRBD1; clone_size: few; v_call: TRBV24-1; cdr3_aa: CATSEGQGANEQYF; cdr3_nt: TGTGCCACCAGTGAGGGACAGGGGGCCAACGAGCAGTACTTC
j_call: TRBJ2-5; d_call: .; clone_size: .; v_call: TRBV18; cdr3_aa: CASGAGMETQYF; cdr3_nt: TGTGCCAGCGGAGCCGGGATGGAGACCCAGTACTTC
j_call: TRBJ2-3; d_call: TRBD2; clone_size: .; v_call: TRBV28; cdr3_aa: CASSSATSGGLADTQYF; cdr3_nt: TGTGCCAGCAGTTCCGCGACTAGCGGGGGTTTAGCAGATACGCAGTATTTT
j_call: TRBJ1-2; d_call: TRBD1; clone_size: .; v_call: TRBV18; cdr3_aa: CASSPNWDRYTF; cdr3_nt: TGTGCCAGCTCACCCAACTGGGACAGGTACACCTTC
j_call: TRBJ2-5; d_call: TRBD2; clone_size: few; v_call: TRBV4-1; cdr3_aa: CASSQDGMTSGRETQYF; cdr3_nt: TGCGCCAGCAGCCAAGATGGAATGACTAGCGGGCGAGAGACCCAGTACTTC
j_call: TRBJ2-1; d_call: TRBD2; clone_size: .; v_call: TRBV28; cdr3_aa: CASSPLALAGNNEQFF; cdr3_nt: TGTGCCAGCAGCCCATTGGCCCTAGCGGGAAACAATGAGCAGTTCTTC
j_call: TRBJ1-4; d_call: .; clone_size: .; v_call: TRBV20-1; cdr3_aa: CSAGGTATNEKLFF; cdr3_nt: TGCAGTGCTGGGGGGACTGCAACTAATGAAAAACTGTTTTTT
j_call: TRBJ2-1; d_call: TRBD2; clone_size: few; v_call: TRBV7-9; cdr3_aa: CASILLAASYNEQFF; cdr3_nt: TGTGCCAGCATCCTTCTAGCGGCCTCTTACAATGAGCAGTTCTTC
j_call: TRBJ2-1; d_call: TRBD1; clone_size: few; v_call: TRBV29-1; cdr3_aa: CSVAGQGKGNEQFF; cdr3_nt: TGCAGCGTTGCCGGACAGGGGAAGGGCAATGAGCAGTTCTTC
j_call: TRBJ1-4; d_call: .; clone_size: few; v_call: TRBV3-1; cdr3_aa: CASSQGLSNEKLFF; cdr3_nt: TGTGCCAGCAGCCAAGGACTGAGTAATGAAAAACTGTTTTTT
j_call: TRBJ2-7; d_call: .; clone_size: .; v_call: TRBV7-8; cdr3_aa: CASSLSARVDEQYF; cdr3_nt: TGTGCCAGCAGCTTAAGCGCCAGGGTCGACGAGCAGTACTTC
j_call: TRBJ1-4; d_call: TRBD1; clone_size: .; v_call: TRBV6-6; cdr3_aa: CASSHRGAANEKLFF; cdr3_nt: TGTGCCAGCAGCCACAGGGGGGCAGCTAATGAAAAACTGTTTTTT
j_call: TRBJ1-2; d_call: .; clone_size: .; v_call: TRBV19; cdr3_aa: CASSILGGDYGYTF; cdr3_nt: TGTGCCAGTAGTATCCTGGGGGGAGACTATGGCTACACCTTC
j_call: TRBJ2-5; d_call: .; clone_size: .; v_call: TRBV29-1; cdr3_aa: CSVVQPLQETQYF; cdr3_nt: TGCAGCGTTGTACAGCCCCTCCAAGAGACCCAGTACTTC
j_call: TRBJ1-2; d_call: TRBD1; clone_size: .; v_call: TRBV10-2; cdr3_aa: CASSAPGQGAWGYTF; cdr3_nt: TGCGCCAGCAGTGCCCCGGGACAGGGGGCGTGGGGCTACACCTTC
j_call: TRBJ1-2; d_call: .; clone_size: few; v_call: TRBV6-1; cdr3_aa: CASSPTGDVNYGYTF; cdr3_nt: TGTGCCAGCAGCCCTACAGGAGACGTTAACTATGGCTACACCTTC
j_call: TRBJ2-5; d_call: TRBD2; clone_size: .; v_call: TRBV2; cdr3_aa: CASSWTSRETQYF; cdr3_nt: TGTGCCAGCAGTTGGACTAGCAGGGAGACCCAGTACTTC
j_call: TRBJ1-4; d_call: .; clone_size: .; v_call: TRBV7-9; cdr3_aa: CASSPPWGREKLFF; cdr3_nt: TGTGCCAGCAGCCCCCCTTGGGGACGCGAAAAACTGTTTTTT